The 8 T cell receptor beta chains presented below share a single source sample, sequenced in a study of STAT5B mutations in CD4+ large granular lymphocyte leukemia. Method: immunoSEQ multiplex PCR; TCRdb's copy keeps in-frame clones and lacks some. This sample yields under 35,000 clones, of which roughly 72% are seen a single time; 0.29% belongs to the top ten. The source material was CD4+ T cells from blood buffy coats. Every receptor here comes from a human donor in good health.

The V call is TRBV28, the J call TRBJ2-4; a possible D gene is TRBD2 (6 bases). Trimming took 5 bases from V and 9 from J, leaving 17 bases between them. Germline V gene lookup returns CDR1 MDHEN and CDR2 SYDVKM. This CDR3 spans 14 amino acids. CDR3 protein: CASSTRGTRSIQYF. Written as DNA, the CDR3 is TGTGCCAGCAGTACCCGGGGGACGAGGAGCATTCAGTACTTC.

This CDR3 reads CASRMRVGGSNQPQHF. The CDR3 DNA is TGTGCCAGTAGGATGCGGGTTGGTGGTAGCAATCAGCCCCAGCATTTT. The gene calls are TRBV19 and TRBJ1-5; D is ambiguous. This CDR3 is built from 16 residues. Germline values: CDR1 LNHDA, CDR2 SQIVND (reference sequence). Trimming left V 6 bases short and J 0 bases short, with 15 bases between.

The chain carries TRBV7-9 and TRBJ1-4; possible D gene TRBD1, 5 bases. The CDR3 spans 15 residues. Per the germline V gene, CDR1 is SEHNR and CDR2 is FQNEAQ (reference sequence). The V and J ends lost 0 bases and 7 bases respectively, with 12 bases between them. Here the CDR3 DNA reads TGTGCCAGCAGCTTAGCGCAAGGACAACTTGAAAAACTGTTTTTT. Encoded protein: CASSLAQGQLEKLFF.

This chain uses TRBV7-2 with TRBJ1-6; D not resolved. The CDR3 loop spans 12 amino acids. The V gene's germline CDR1 is SGHTA and CDR2 FQGNSA. Between the trimmed V and J ends, which lost 3 bases and 5 bases, there was a span of 2 bases. The CDR3 region is CASSFNNSPLHF. The DNA of the CDR3 is TGTGCCAGCAGCTTTAATAATTCACCCCTCCACTTT. The full variable domain, with the rest looked up from reference TRBV7-2 and TRBJ1-6, is GAGVSQSPSNKVTEKGKDVELRCDPISGHTALYWYRQSLGQGLEFLIYFQGNSAPDKSGLPSDRFSAERTGGSVSTLTIQRTQQEDSAVYLCASSFNNSPLHFGNGTRLTVT.

The chain joins TRBV28 to TRBJ1-4; 8 bases agree with TRBD1. Germline V gene sequence: CDR1 MDHEN, CDR2 SYDVKM. The V segment lost 6 bases and the J segment 8 bases; nucleotides outside the gene matches: 14. The CDR3 loop spans 16 amino acids. CDR3 region: CASRANTGGGLEKLFF. DNA of the CDR3: TGTGCCAGCAGAGCCAACACAGGGGGGGGATTGGAAAAACTGTTTTTT.

This clone came up once. This chain connects TRBV6-5 to TRBJ2-3, with TRBD1 matching over 7 bases. CDR3 length: 16 amino acids. V was pared by 0 bases and J by 2 bases, with 5 bases of the junction left unmatched. Germline lookup yields CDR1 MNHEY and CDR2 SVGAGI. The chain's CDR3 is CASSYSAGGFTDTQYF. CDR3 DNA: TGTGCCAGCAGTTACTCGGCAGGGGGATTCACAGATACGCAGTATTTT.

The rearrangement joins TRBV5-1 to TRBJ2-1; possible D gene TRBD2, 5 bases. Germline V gives CDR1 SGHRS, CDR2 YFSETQ. Trimming shortened V by 4 bases and J by 5 bases, and 13 bases separated the two germline ends. The CDR3 contains 14 residues. The chain's CDR3 is CASSHTRRDNEQFF. CDR3 coding DNA: TGCGCCAGCAGCCACACACGGCGGGACAATGAGCAGTTCTTC.

This chain uses TRBV7-9 with TRBJ2-2; D not resolved. Per the germline V gene, CDR1 is SEHNR and CDR2 is FQNEAQ (reference sequence). The CDR3 sequence is 13 residues long. V lost 3 bases and J 2 bases, leaving 4 bases between the germline ends. The CDR3 region is CASSFGNTGELFF. The CDR3 bases are TGTGCCAGCAGCTTTGGTAACACCGGGGAGCTGTTTTTT.